This TCR beta chain derives from a study of blood T cell repertoires in COVID-19. This CDR3 contains 18 residues. Germline trimming cut 5 bases from V and 1 base from J; bases unmatched to any gene: 14. From germline, CDR1 is SGHNT and CDR2 YYREEE (reference sequence). Using immunoSEQ multiplex PCR, the repertoire was profiled, and TCRdb retains in-frame clones only, with some absent. The table shows around 170,000 clones, with about 91% occurring only once. The sequencing sample was made of peripheral blood. V is TRBV5-4 and J is TRBJ2-1, with 8 bases identical to TRBD1. This receptor was obtained from a woman in her twenties or thirties with acute or convalescent COVID-19. CDR3 region: CASRDDRTGTFSYNEQFF. The CDR3 region has the DNA TGTGCCAGCAGGGATGATAGGACAGGGACTTTTTCCTACAATGAGCAGTTCTTC.